These 6 T cell receptor beta chains came from one sample sequenced in a study of vaccination effects on CD4 cells after COVID-19. Their specific antigens are unknown. Using immunoSEQ multiplex PCR, the repertoire was profiled, and TCRdb retains in-frame clones only, with some absent. This table has 20,000 to 25,000 clones, around 72% appearing once. Prior to sequencing, the ViraFEST assay stimulated PBMC with viral peptide pools, which expanded the antigen-specific CD4+ T cells. Cultured cells yielded isolated CD4+ T cells after roughly 11 days. Convalescent patients had PCR-confirmed SARS-CoV-2 infection between March and December 2020. The material was CD4+ T cells from PBMCs cultured with a peptide pool, obtained before COVID-19 vaccination. These receptors were obtained from a human donor who had a prior SARS-CoV-2 infection.

V usage is TRBV24-1 and J usage is TRBJ2-3; tentatively, D is TRBD1 or TRBD2 (5 bases each). The CDR3 length is 17 residues. The germline gives CDR1 KGHDR, CDR2 SFDVKD. V was cut by 4 bases and J by 3 bases, with 19 bases left in between. The CDR3 DNA is TGTGCCACCAGTGAGTCCGGAGAGCTAGCAGGGACAGATACGCAGTATTTT. Its translation: CATSESGELAGTDTQYF.

This chain links TRBV18 with TRBJ1-1; a possible D gene is TRBD1 (6 bases). The V end was cut by 10 bases, the J end by 5 bases, with 17 bases between. The CDR3 consists of 13 residues. Germline values: CDR1 KGHSH, CDR2 LQKENI. Written as DNA, the CDR3 is TGTGCCACCAACTGGGGGGGCTGGACTGAAGCTTTCTTT. It specifies CATNWGGWTEAFF.

The V and J genes are TRBV5-1 and TRBJ2-5; weak D call: TRBD1 (6 bases). The germline V gene encodes CDR1 SGHRS and CDR2 YFSETQ. The ends were cut back, 0 bases at V and 1 base at J, with 13 bases in the middle. CDR3 length: 16 residues. CDR3: CASSLGGTPPQETQYF. CDR3 nucleotides: TGCGCCAGCAGCTTGGGTGGGACACCACCCCAAGAGACCCAGTACTTC.

The chain recombines TRBV5-6 with TRBJ1-2, with D perhaps matching TRBD1 (5 bases). V lost 0 bases and J lost 9, with 18 bases in between. The CDR3 has 15 amino acids. From germline, CDR1 is SGHDT and CDR2 YYEEEE. CDR3: CASSLASGTPSSYTF. CDR3 DNA sequence: TGTGCCAGCAGCTTGGCCTCAGGGACCCCATCGAGCTACACCTTC. The full variable domain, its missing parts supplied by reference TRBV5-6 and TRBJ1-2, is DAGVTQSPTHLIKTRGQQVTLRCSPKSGHDTVSWYQQALGQGPQFIFQYYEEEERQRGNFPDRFSGHQFPNYSSELNVNALLLGDSALYLCASSLASGTPSSYTFGSGTRLTVV.

The chain combines TRBV7-2 with TRBJ2-1; D ambiguous. V lost 2 bases to trimming and J lost 3 bases, with 5 bases between them. Germline V gene data show CDR1 as SGHTA and CDR2 as FQGNSA. The CDR3 extends over 13 amino acids. The CDR3 loop is CASSLFLYNEQFF. DNA for the CDR3: TGTGCCAGCAGCTTATTCCTCTACAATGAGCAGTTCTTC.

CDR3 residues: CASTGVWTGELFF. CDR3 bases: TGTGCCAGCACAGGGGTCTGGACCGGGGAGCTGTTTTTT. This sequence joins TRBV25-1 and TRBJ2-2, with D maybe TRBD1 (6 bases). V dropped 7 bases and J dropped 5 bases, with 11 bases sitting between them. This CDR3 has 13 amino acids. Germline CDR1 MGHDK, CDR2 SYGVNS.